A selection of T cell receptor beta chains follows, all from one sample in a study of shared clonotypes between healthy human individuals. The repertoire was sequenced with immunoSEQ multiplex PCR; TCRdb's copy has only in-frame clones and lacks some. Of about 680,000 clones in the sample, less than 80% were seen once. Material for sequencing was memory CD4+ T cells sorted from blood. These receptors were taken from a woman in her thirties in good health. Both conserved end residues are part of each CDR3. D genes are given only for firm matches. For some rows the clone size is stated as once, few or many, or as a class when expanded; others skip it.

CDR3aa	CDR3nt	abundance	j_gene	v_gene	d_gene	len
CASSLENTEAFF	TGTGCCAGCAGCTTGGAGAACACTGAAGCTTTCTTT	few	TRBJ1-1	TRBV7-9	-	12
CASSNPSYEQYF	TGTGCCAGCAGCAATCCAAGCTACGAGCAGTACTTC	-	TRBJ2-7	TRBV21-1	-	12
CASSLMSSFETQYF	TGTGCCAGCAGTTTAATGTCTAGCTTTGAGACCCAGTACTTC	few	TRBJ2-5	TRBV28	-	14
CASSAFGYGNQPQHF	TGTGCCAGCAGCGCCTTCGGCTACGGCAATCAGCCCCAGCATTTT	-	TRBJ1-5	TRBV7-8	-	15
CAWKGTVQETQYF	TGTGCCTGGAAGGGGACAGTACAAGAGACCCAGTACTTC	-	TRBJ2-5	TRBV30	TRBD1	13
CASSILAGGGETQYF	TGTGCCAGCAGCATTCTAGCGGGAGGAGGGGAGACCCAGTACTTC	once	TRBJ2-5	TRBV7-7	TRBD2	15
CASSLRRSTDTQYF	TGTGCCAGCAGTTTAAGGAGGTCCACAGATACGCAGTATTTT	-	TRBJ2-3	TRBV27	-	14
CASRSPTGRGADTQYF	TGTGCCAGCAGATCCCCAACGGGCCGGGGGGCAGATACGCAGTATTTT	-	TRBJ2-3	TRBV6-6	TRBD2	16
CASSSSNTDTQYF	TGTGCCAGCAGCTCCTCAAACACAGATACGCAGTATTTT	many	TRBJ2-3	TRBV5-4	-	13
CASSRQDGYNQPQHF	TGTGCCAGCAGCCGACAAGACGGTTACAATCAGCCCCAGCATTTT	-	TRBJ1-5	TRBV11-2	-	15
CAISERVPNEQFF	TGTGCCATCAGTGAGCGGGTTCCCAATGAGCAGTTCTTC	-	TRBJ2-1	TRBV10-3	-	13
CASSSRTGIVAFF	TGTGCCAGCTCATCCAGGACAGGGATCGTGGCTTTCTTT	-	TRBJ1-1	TRBV18	TRBD1	13
CASSNRGDGNQPQHF	TGTGCCAGTAGTAACCGAGGAGACGGTAATCAGCCCCAGCATTTT	-	TRBJ1-5	TRBV19	-	15
CSALIVRLAGGQETQYF	TGCAGCGCTCTAATAGTACGACTAGCGGGAGGGCAAGAGACCCAGTACTTC	-	TRBJ2-5	TRBV29-1	TRBD2	17
CASSLGGELYGYTF	TGTGCCAGCAGTTTAGGGGGGGAACTTTATGGCTACACCTTC	-	TRBJ1-2	TRBV28	-	14
CASSQGPNEQYF	TGTGCCAGCAGCCAGGGACCTAACGAGCAGTACTTC	-	TRBJ2-7	TRBV11-1	-	12
CAIRGNTGELFF	TGTGCCATCAGGGGAAACACCGGGGAGCTGTTTTTT	few	TRBJ2-2	TRBV10-3	-	12
CASSVGRELEQYF	TGTGCCAGCAGTGTCGGACGGGAGCTCGAGCAGTACTTC	-	TRBJ2-7	TRBV2	-	13
CASSRGPGQGAGYTF	TGCGCCAGCAGCCGAGGACCGGGACAGGGGGCGGGCTACACCTTC	-	TRBJ1-2	TRBV4-1	TRBD1	15
CASSPGPYANYGYTF	TGTGCCAGCTCCCCCGGTCCCTACGCTAACTATGGCTACACCTTC	-	TRBJ1-2	TRBV18	-	15
CASSLARETQYF	TGTGCCAGCAGCTTGGCTCGGGAGACCCAGTACTTC	-	TRBJ2-5	TRBV13	-	12
CASNSAHQREAQYF	TGTGCCAGCAACAGCGCCCACCAGCGGGAGGCGCAGTACTTC	-	TRBJ2-7	TRBV2	TRBD2	14
CASSLENEDTQYF	TGTGCCAGCAGCTTAGAGAACGAAGATACGCAGTATTTT	once	TRBJ2-3	TRBV7-3	-	13
CASSRDGTGEADTQYF	TGTGCCAGCAGCAGGGATGGGACAGGGGAAGCAGATACGCAGTATTTT	-	TRBJ2-3	TRBV13	TRBD1	16
CASSSIRQGEKLFF	TGTGCCAGCAGCTCCATAAGACAGGGAGAAAAACTGTTTTTT	-	TRBJ1-4	TRBV11-2	TRBD1	14
CASSPTGTGANVLTF	TGTGCCAGTAGTCCAACAGGGACTGGGGCCAACGTCCTGACTTTC	-	TRBJ2-6	TRBV19	-	15
CASQGSGANVLTF	TGTGCCAGCCAGGGATCGGGGGCCAACGTCCTGACTTTC	-	TRBJ2-6	TRBV28	-	13
CASSWFDRAGQYF	TGCGCCAGCAGCTGGTTTGACAGGGCAGGGCAGTATTTT	-	TRBJ2-3	TRBV5-1	TRBD1	13
CASSYLRRLAVYQETQYF	TGTGCCAGCTCATACCTCCGGAGACTAGCGGTGTACCAAGAGACCCAGTACTTC	-	TRBJ2-5	TRBV18	TRBD2	18
CASSQPGINEQFF	TGCGCCAGCAGCCAACCGGGGATCAATGAGCAGTTCTTC	-	TRBJ2-1	TRBV4-1	-	13
CASSESRGMNTEAFF	TGTGCCAGCAGTGAATCGAGGGGCATGAACACTGAAGCTTTCTTT	-	TRBJ1-1	TRBV2	-	15
CASSLAAASSGANVLTF	TGTGCCAGCAGCTTAGCGGCAGCGAGCTCTGGGGCCAACGTCCTGACTTTC	-	TRBJ2-6	TRBV7-9	-	17
CASSERAGGPGEQFF	TGTGCCAGCAGTGAAAGGGCGGGAGGGCCTGGTGAGCAGTTCTTC	-	TRBJ2-1	TRBV2	TRBD2	15
CASSAWETADTQYF	TGCGCCAGCAGCGCGTGGGAGACGGCAGATACGCAGTATTTT	-	TRBJ2-3	TRBV5-1	-	14
CASGPGQGVPGELFF	TGTGCCAGTGGGCCGGGACAGGGTGTCCCCGGGGAGCTGTTTTTT	-	TRBJ2-2	TRBV19	TRBD1	15
CASSDTSGRAASTQYF	TGTGCCAGCAGTGACACTAGCGGGAGGGCCGCGAGTACGCAGTATTTT	-	TRBJ2-3	TRBV6-1	TRBD2	16
CASSLVSARHEQYF	TGTGCCAGCAGCTTAGTTTCCGCGAGACACGAGCAGTACTTC	many	TRBJ2-7	TRBV7-8	-	14
CASRLLAGVGNTGELFF	TGTGCCAGCAGGCTTCTAGCGGGAGTGGGGAACACCGGGGAGCTGTTTTTT	-	TRBJ2-2	TRBV27	TRBD2	17
CASRRQGMYEQYF	TGTGCCAGCCGGAGACAGGGGATGTACGAGCAGTACTTC	-	TRBJ2-7	TRBV6-6	TRBD1	13
CASSEGGSSYEQYF	TGCGCCAGCAGCGAAGGCGGGAGCTCCTACGAGCAGTACTTC	once	TRBJ2-7	TRBV10-2	TRBD2	14
CASSLDRANTIYF	TGTGCCAGCTCACTCGACAGGGCAAACACCATATATTTT	-	TRBJ1-3	TRBV18	TRBD1	13
CASSQDNQGVTGELFF	TGTGCCAGCAGCCAAGATAATCAGGGGGTGACCGGGGAGCTGTTTTTT	many	TRBJ2-2	TRBV4-2	TRBD1	16
CASSELFGQGTGELFF	TGTGCCAGCAGTGAGCTATTCGGACAAGGCACCGGGGAGCTGTTTTTT	-	TRBJ2-2	TRBV2	-	16
CASSQTGYGYTF	TGTGCCAGCAGTCAGACAGGGTACGGCTACACCTTC	-	TRBJ1-2	TRBV6-5	TRBD1	12
CASSLDWIETQYF	TGTGCCAGCAGCCTAGACTGGATAGAGACCCAGTACTTC	-	TRBJ2-5	TRBV11-2	-	13
CASSFVGQGFGGANVLTF	TGCGCCAGCAGCTTCGTGGGACAGGGGTTTGGCGGGGCCAACGTCCTGACTTTC	-	TRBJ2-6	TRBV5-1	TRBD1	18
CASRETTNEKLFF	TGCGCCAGCCGTGAGACAACTAATGAAAAACTGTTTTTT	once	TRBJ1-4	TRBV5-1	-	13
CASGEGVAKNIQYF	TGTGCCAGCGGGGAAGGAGTAGCCAAAAACATTCAGTACTTC	-	TRBJ2-4	TRBV28	-	14
CASSPGGIEAFF	TGTGCCAGCTCACCGGGAGGAATTGAAGCTTTCTTT	few	TRBJ1-1	TRBV18	-	12